The clone carrying this TCR beta chain is a singleton in its sample. The entry originates in a study of blood T cell repertoires in COVID-19. Study-level background: The study drew acute and convalescent COVID-19 samples from the United States, Italy and Spain.

The ends were cut back, 5 bases at V and 6 bases at J, with 14 bases in the middle. The CDR3 length is 14 residues. Looked up from germline, CDR1 is SGHTA and CDR2 is FQGNSA. In the original analysis: Estimation of nucleated cell counts relied on the amplification of reference gene primers. Using immunoSEQ multiplex PCR, the repertoire was profiled, and TCRdb retains in-frame clones only, with some absent. The V and J calls and clone size were taken over from that table, and D and trimming were inferred from the DNA. The table lists about 230,000 clones, around nine tenths of them singletons. This receptor was taken from an older woman with acute or convalescent COVID-19. The rearrangement joins TRBV7-2 to TRBJ2-4, with D tentatively TRBD2 (7 bases). Source material: peripheral blood. CDR3 DNA: TGTGCCAGCAGCACTATGAGGGGGGGAAACATTCAGTACTTC. Translation gives CASSTMRGGNIQYF.